This T cell receptor beta chain was obtained from a study of cytomegalovirus exposure and HLA in healthy donors (dated by TCRdb to about 2017). Notes on the research overall: According to an earlier analysis of 450 to 650 of the donors, 150 million to 200 million T cells yielded some 120 million unique TCR beta sequences and roughly 280 Gb of sequence data. An early release that covered several hundred HLA-typed donors contained approximately 300 gigabases of sequencing data and 80 million or so unique TCR sequences. Of the roughly 400 genotyped donors, 65% to 90% were placed in the genetic ancestry cluster associated with self-reported Caucasian donors. The study aimed to test whether signatures of past pathogen exposure could be identified by cataloging public T cell receptors. The study used immunosequencing to profile the T cell repertoires of hundreds of subjects and linked those repertoires to cytomegalovirus serostatus. Besides the first cohort of approximately 670 subjects, a separate validation cohort made up of about 120 different subjects was used. The study combined high-throughput TCR immunosequencing, statistical association of individual TCRs with disease status, and machine learning to predict cytomegalovirus infection status. A later analysis re-examined previously published TCR beta repertoires from 500 to 700 donors and added high-resolution HLA genotyping to investigate patterns of TCR occurrence. Rather than drawing on any new phenotypic data, the later analysis identified candidate immune exposures from TCR beta sequences and the way those sequences occurred across donors. In an earlier analysis of roughly 540 of the donors, high-throughput TCR beta sequencing was used to judge whether each TCR beta V gene segment behaved as functional or pseudogenic. Alongside the repertoire data, information on donor age, sex, ethnicity and CMV serostatus was compiled. A later genetic analysis used genome-wide SNP genotypes for about 55% of the 666 donors, treating that subset as a discovery cohort. All discovery cohort repertoires had been generated using a single sequencing platform. Class I and class II HLA loci were covered by the typing at four-digit resolution. Typing coverage varied by locus: roughly 620-640 donors for A, B, C, DRB1 and DQB1; under 550 for DQA1; more than 600 for DPA1; 400 to 480 for DPB1. Roughly five DR-DQ haplotypes were handled as single units for association and clustering because linkage in the cohort was strong. Across approximately 400 genotyped donors of the cohort, an average of about 240,000 unique TCR beta nucleotide sequences per donor were sequenced, and roughly 20% of those sequences were non-productive.

In total, about 650 healthy bone marrow donors made up the cohort. All cohort members were sampled while nominally healthy, although unrecorded immune exposures were likely present. The donor was CMV seronegative and was included in the group of about 400 seronegative cohort members. Each donor provided a peripheral blood sample, and peripheral blood mononuclear cells were used for TCR beta sequencing. The Qiagen DNeasy Blood Extraction Kit was used to extract genomic DNA from the blood cell samples. About this clone: Its antigen is not yet known. Base qualities are not recorded, but no much larger clone differs from it by a single base.

The library was built by means of the immunoSEQ multiplex PCR assay. A mixture of 60 forward primers for TCR Vbeta segments and 13 reverse primers for TCR Jbeta segments was used in the multiplex PCR. The CDR3 region of rearranged TCR beta genes was amplified from genomic DNA by a multiplex PCR assay. On the Illumina HiSeq System, the amplified TCR beta libraries were sequenced as 87-base-pair reads. On the study's bioinformatics: Across the 700 or so repertoires, a later analysis counted about 81 million unique TCR beta chains, 9 million to 14 million of which were shared by at least two donors. A nearest-neighbor algorithm error-corrected the raw reads and collapsed the reads into unique sequences, merging closely related sequences to remove PCR and sequencing errors. To assign V, D and J gene segments, CDR3 sequences were aligned to IMGT reference sequences. Each retained sequence needed at least a six-nucleotide match to both a V gene segment and a J gene segment. Rearrangements were called productive when the CDR3 lacked stop codons and stayed in frame with V and J; all others were non-productive. Following IMGT convention, CDR3 was defined as the stretch from the second conserved V-encoded cysteine to the conserved J-encoded phenylalanine. The earlier analysis of some 580 of the donors excluded any sequence lacking an unambiguous match to a single V gene segment. An earlier analysis of almost 600 of the donors classified V segments as functional when productive rearrangements were above 56.7% and as segregating when the standard deviation between donors was above 5%. A statistical classification framework was built to diagnose cytomegalovirus status from the catalog of TCR beta chain sequences. In a later analysis, TCR nucleotide sequences were compared against IMGT/GENE-DB human TR gene sequences so that V and J genes could be assigned. Using the TCRdist pipeline, a later analysis assigned CDR3 sequences along with most-parsimonious VDJ recombination scenarios. A later analysis defined each TCR beta chain by its CDR3 amino acid sequence plus V-gene family, and excluded reads lacking a unique V-gene family. A later analysis removed several hundred highly shared, low-generation-probability nucleotide sequences to deal with suspected cross-contamination and a sequencing artifact. A later analysis calculated a clonal expansion index for each public chain from normalized within-repertoire ranks of inferred template counts. In a later analysis, generation probabilities were computed using a VDJ recombination model fitted to out-of-frame rearrangements, and the results were checked against IGoR. Hypergeometric tests were used in a later analysis to score TCR-TCR, TCR-HLA and TCR-CMV co-occurrence, with a repertoire-size bias correction applied to the TCR pairs. In a later analysis, false discovery rates were estimated by permuting HLA or CMV assignments 20 times. In a later analysis, co-occurring TCRs were grouped using DBSCAN, with TCRdist sequence similarity added in when clustering inside HLA-allele-positive subsets. Repertoires with fewer than 30,000 or more than 120,000 public chains, plus five repertoires with anomalous nucleotide sharing, were excluded from co-occurrence clustering. Drawn from immuneACCESS, this table holds only the in-frame rearrangements with V and J called that TCRdb kept. Clones are partly lost; checked studies trace under half to an unresolved V gene and leave the rest unexplained. The D gene and trimming were derived from the DNA, and the V and J assignments and clone size from that table. Counted in this sample were some 140,000 clones; approximately 80% of them appeared once. The ten largest clones represent 2% of the sample.

Relative to germline, V is missing 4 bases and J is missing 3 bases, with 7 bases of the junction outside any gene match. CDR1 and CDR2 were assigned from the germline V gene as SNHLY and FYNNEI. The CDR3 measures 17 amino acids from cysteine to phenylalanine. Just the 51-base CDR3 DNA is kept, in frame starting at base 1. Overall study outcomes, separate from this receptor: The sequencing pipeline was judged likely to have produced a cluster of highly shared sequence variants as a technical artifact. A total of 150 or so TCR beta chains were listed by the study as associated with cytomegalovirus. Three of the identified cytomegalovirus-associated TCR beta chains were confirmed in vitro to be specific for cytomegalovirus antigens. This cohort had only TCR beta chains sequenced, and the lack of alpha or paired-chain data limited which features could be detected. Sequencing depth was assumed to be roughly uniform across donors in the presence/absence analyses, though that assumption may not hold. Cytomegalovirus status was reported to be diagnosed by the classifier with high specificity and sensitivity in both the original and validation cohorts. A later analysis associated 15,000 or so TCR beta sequences with specific HLA alleles at a false discovery rate of 0.05. In a later analysis, HLA-associated TCR beta chains showed more clonal expansion and lower generation probabilities than non-associated chains that were equally common. According to a later analysis, most CMV-associated TCR beta chains appeared to be HLA-restricted, and the HLA associations seemed to be driven largely by CMV exposure. The 87-base-pair reads could not distinguish some IMGT-functional V segments, including TRBV6-2 and TRBV6-3, so those segments were excluded. Correlated functional status among segregating V segments might reflect linkage disequilibrium, but an unknown experimental factor could not be ruled out. A further reported finding was that TCR beta sequences accurately predicted the HLA-A and HLA-B alleles for most subjects in the first cohort. A later analysis reported that several top co-occurrence clusters appeared linked to parvovirus B19, influenza, CMV and Epstein-Barr virus. When HLA alleles, especially DR and DQ, strongly co-occurred, attributing TCR associations to individual alleles was difficult. According to a later genetic analysis, donors in an Asian-associated ancestry cluster had fewer N-insertions in productive TCRs than the roughly 670-donor mean. In an earlier analysis of about 550 of the donors, most TCR beta V segments were observed in productive rearrangements about 87% or about 30% of the time, broadly matching IMGT annotations. According to the authors, the approach could potentially be generalized to other disease states and immunological phenotypes. Because counts were too low, around 17 rarely observed V segments, including chromosome 9 orphons, were left out of the earlier analysis of 587 of the donors. HLA typing was unavailable for some donors at each locus, so association tests used only the typed subset. For the cohort, immune exposure information was limited to CMV serostatus. An association between a missense DCLRE1C variant and V-gene and J-gene trimming of TCR beta chains was found in a later genetic analysis and replicated in an independent cohort. In a later analysis, the rate of TCR association differed among HLA loci, with DRB1 alleles having the most associated TCRs and HLA-C alleles having the fewest. Most TCR sequences were seen in very few donors, while some public TCRs were found in many individuals.

The TCR was taken from a man under 40 in good health and CMV-seronegative. The chain is encoded by TRBV2 joined to TRBJ2-1; TRBD2 lines up with 12 middle nucleotides. Sequencing used PBMCs. The sequence in DNA is TGTGCCAGCAGTGGGGCTAGCGGGAGGGCCGGCTACAATGAGCAGTTCTTC. Translated, it reads CASSGASGRAGYNEQFF.